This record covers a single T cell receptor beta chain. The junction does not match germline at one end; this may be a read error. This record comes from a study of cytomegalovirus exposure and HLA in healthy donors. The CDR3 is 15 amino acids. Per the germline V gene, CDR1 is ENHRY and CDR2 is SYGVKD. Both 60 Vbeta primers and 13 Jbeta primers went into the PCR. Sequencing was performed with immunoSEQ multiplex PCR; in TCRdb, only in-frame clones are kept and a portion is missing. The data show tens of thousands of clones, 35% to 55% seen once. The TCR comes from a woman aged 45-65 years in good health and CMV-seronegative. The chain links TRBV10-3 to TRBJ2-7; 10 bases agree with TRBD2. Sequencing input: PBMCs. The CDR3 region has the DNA TGTGCCATCGGTGAGTTATCTAGCGGGAGTTACGAGCAGTACTTC. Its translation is CAIGELSSGSYEQYF.